This T cell receptor beta chain was identified in a study of technical replicates of blood from several donors. J was trimmed by 4 bases and V by 5 bases; bases with no gene match: 10. The CDR3 extends over 16 amino acids. The V gene's germline CDR1 is LNHDA and CDR2 SQIVND (reference sequence). Repertoires were generated with immunoSEQ multiplex PCR, while TCRdb's copy carries only in-frame clones and drops some. The sample yields approximately 75,000 clones, about 94% seen once. The sequenced sample consisted of T cells isolated from PBMCs. The V and J genes are TRBV19 and TRBJ2-1, with 8 bases identical to TRBD1. The receptor was derived from a human donor in good health. CDR3 DNA sequence: TGTGCCAGTAGTCTAAGATCCGGGACAGGTTACAATGAGCAGTTCTTC. Encoded protein: CASSLRSGTGYNEQFF. The whole variable domain, remainder taken from reference TRBV19 and TRBJ2-1, is DGGITQSPKYLFRKEGQNVTLSCEQNLNHDAMYWYRQDPGQGLRLIYYSQIVNDFQKGDIAEGYSVSREKKESFPLTVTSAQKNPTAFYLCASSLRSGTGYNEQFFGPGTRLTVL.